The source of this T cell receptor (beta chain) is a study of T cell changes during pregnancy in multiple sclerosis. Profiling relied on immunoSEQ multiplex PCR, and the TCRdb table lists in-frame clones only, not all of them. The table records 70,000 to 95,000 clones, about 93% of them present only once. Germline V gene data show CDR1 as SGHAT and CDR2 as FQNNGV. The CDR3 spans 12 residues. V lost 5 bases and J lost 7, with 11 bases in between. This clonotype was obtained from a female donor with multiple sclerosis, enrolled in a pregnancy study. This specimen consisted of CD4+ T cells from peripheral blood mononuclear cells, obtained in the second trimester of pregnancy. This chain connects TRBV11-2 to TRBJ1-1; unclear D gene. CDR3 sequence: CASSPLLSEAFF. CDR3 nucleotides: TGTGCCAGCAGCCCCCTTCTGAGTGAAGCTTTCTTT. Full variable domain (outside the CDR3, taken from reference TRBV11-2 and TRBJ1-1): EAGVAQSPRYKIIEKRQSVAFWCNPISGHATLYWYQQILGQGPKLLIQFQNNGVVDDSQLPKDRFSAERLKGVDSTLKIQPAKLEDSAVYLCASSPLLSEAFFGQGTRLTVV.